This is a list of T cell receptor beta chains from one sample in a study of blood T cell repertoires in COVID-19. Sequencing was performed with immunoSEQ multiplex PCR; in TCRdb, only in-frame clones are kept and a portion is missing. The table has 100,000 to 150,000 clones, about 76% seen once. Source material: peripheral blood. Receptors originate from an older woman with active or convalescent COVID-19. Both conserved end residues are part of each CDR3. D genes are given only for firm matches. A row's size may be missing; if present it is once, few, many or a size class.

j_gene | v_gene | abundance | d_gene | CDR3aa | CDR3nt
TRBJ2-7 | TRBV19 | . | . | CASSIQGGLSSYEQYF | TGTGCCAGTAGTATCCAGGGGGGACTCTCTTCCTACGAGCAGTACTTC
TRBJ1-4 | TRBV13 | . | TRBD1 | CASSFFTPGQRLRSEKLFF | TGTGCCAGCAGCTTTTTTACTCCGGGACAGCGGCTTAGGAGTGAAAAACTGTTTTTT
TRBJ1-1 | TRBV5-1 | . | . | CASRGGTEAFF | TGCGCCAGCAGGGGGGGAACCGAAGCTTTCTTT
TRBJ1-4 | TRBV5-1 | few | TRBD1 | CASRAGTGGAGEKLFF | TGCGCCAGCAGGGCCGGGACAGGGGGCGCAGGGGAAAAACTGTTTTTT
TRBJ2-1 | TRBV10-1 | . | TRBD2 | CAKISGRESSYNEQFF | TGCGCCAAAATTAGCGGGAGGGAAAGCTCCTACAATGAGCAGTTCTTC
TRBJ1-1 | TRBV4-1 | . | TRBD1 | CASSPSLTGVEAFF | TGCGCCAGCAGCCCTTCGTTGACAGGGGTTGAAGCTTTCTTT
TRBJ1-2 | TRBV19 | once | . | CASSSRLRSGYTF | TGTGCCAGTAGTAGCCGCTTGAGGAGTGGCTACACCTTC
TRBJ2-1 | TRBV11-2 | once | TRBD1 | CASSLGQGSYNEQFF | TGTGCCAGCAGCTTGGGACAGGGGTCCTACAATGAGCAGTTCTTC
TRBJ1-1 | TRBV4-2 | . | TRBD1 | CASSPSRQGGRSEAFF | TGTGCCAGCAGCCCGAGTCGACAGGGGGGACGCTCTGAAGCTTTCTTT
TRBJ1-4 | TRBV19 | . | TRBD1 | CASSNPGQAGEKLFF | TGTGCCAGTTCTAACCCGGGACAGGCTGGAGAAAAACTGTTTTTT
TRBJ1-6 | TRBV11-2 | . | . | CASSAEYSPLHF | TGTGCCAGCAGTGCTGAGTATTCACCCCTCCACTTT
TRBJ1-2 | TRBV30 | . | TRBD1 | CALTGTGEDYGYTF | TGTGCCTTAACCGGGACAGGGGAAGACTATGGCTACACCTTC
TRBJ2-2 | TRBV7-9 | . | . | CASRRQSNTGELFF | TGTGCCAGCAGGCGACAGTCGAACACCGGGGAGCTGTTTTTT
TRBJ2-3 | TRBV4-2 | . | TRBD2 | CASSQNPSGRVTDTQYF | TGTGCCAGCAGCCAAAATCCTAGCGGGAGAGTCACAGATACGCAGTATTTT
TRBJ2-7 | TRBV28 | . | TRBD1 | CASSENPTGYGSGQYF | TGTGCCAGCAGTGAAAACCCGACAGGGTACGGGTCCGGGCAGTACTTC
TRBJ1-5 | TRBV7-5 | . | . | CARSPWTGRQPQHF | TGTGCCAGAAGTCCCTGGACAGGGCGGCAGCCCCAGCATTTT
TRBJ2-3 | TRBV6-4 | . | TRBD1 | CASSEQGALADTQYF | TGTGCCAGCAGTGAACAGGGGGCGTTGGCAGATACGCAGTATTTT
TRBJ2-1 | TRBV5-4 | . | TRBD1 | CASSTGGGYNEQFF | TGTGCCAGCAGCACAGGGGGTGGTTACAATGAGCAGTTCTTC
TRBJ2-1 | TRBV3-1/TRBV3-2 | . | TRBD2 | CASSQEGSLAGLGDEQFF | TGTGCCAGCAGCCAAGAAGGGTCTCTAGCGGGGCTTGGGGATGAGCAGTTCTTC
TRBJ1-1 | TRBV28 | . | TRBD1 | CASSYADRGTEAFF | TGTGCCAGCAGTTACGCAGACAGGGGGACTGAAGCTTTCTTT
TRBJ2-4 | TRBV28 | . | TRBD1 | CASRTSGQGEDIQYF | TGTGCCAGCAGAACCTCTGGACAGGGGGAGGACATTCAGTACTTC
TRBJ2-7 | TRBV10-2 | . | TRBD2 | CASSAITPARAGGSYEQYF | TGCGCCAGCAGTGCCATTACCCCCGCTAGAGCGGGAGGGTCCTACGAGCAGTACTTC
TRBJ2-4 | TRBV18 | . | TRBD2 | CASSPPSLAGNKNIQYF | TGTGCCAGCTCACCACCCTCGCTAGCGGGGAACAAAAACATTCAGTACTTC
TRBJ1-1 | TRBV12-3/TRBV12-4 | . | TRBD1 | CASSFDRGEAFF | TGTGCCAGCAGTTTCGACAGGGGCGAAGCTTTCTTT
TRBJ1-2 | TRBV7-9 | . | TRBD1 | CASSLALDRDYGYTF | TGTGCCAGCAGCTTAGCCTTGGACAGGGACTATGGCTACACCTTC
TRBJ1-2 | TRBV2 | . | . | CASSDLSYGYTF | TGTGCCAGCAGTGATCTTAGCTATGGCTACACCTTC
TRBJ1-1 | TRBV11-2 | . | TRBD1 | CASSRAGGYTEAFF | TGTGCCAGCAGTCGCGCAGGGGGGTACACTGAAGCTTTCTTT
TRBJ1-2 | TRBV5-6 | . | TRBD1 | CASSLQGTGVRYGYTF | TGTGCCAGCAGCTTGCAGGGGACAGGGGTACGGTATGGCTACACCTTC
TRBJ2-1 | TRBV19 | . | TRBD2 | CASSRLAGDVNEQFF | TGTGCCAGTAGCCGACTAGCGGGAGACGTCAATGAGCAGTTCTTC
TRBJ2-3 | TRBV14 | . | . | CASSPMPGTAQYF | TGTGCCAGCAGCCCAATGCCGGGAACGGCGCAGTATTTT
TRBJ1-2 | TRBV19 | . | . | CASSMTGGNYGYTF | TGTGCCAGTAGTATGACAGGTGGGAACTATGGCTACACCTTC
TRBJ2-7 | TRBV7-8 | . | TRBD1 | CASSWDRGPYEQYF | TGTGCCAGCAGTTGGGACAGGGGCCCCTACGAGCAGTACTTC
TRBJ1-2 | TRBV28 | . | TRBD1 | CASSPGQGALGYTF | TGTGCCAGCAGTCCTGGACAGGGGGCATTGGGCTACACCTTC
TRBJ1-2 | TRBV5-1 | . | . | CASSLAATAQGGYTF | TGCGCCAGCAGCTTGGCCGCGACAGCTCAGGGAGGCTACACCTTC
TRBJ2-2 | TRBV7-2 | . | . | CASSLSPTRNTGELFF | TGTGCCAGCAGCTTAAGCCCGACTAGAAACACCGGGGAGCTGTTTTTT
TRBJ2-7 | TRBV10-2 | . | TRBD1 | CASSERAGGSDEQYF | TGCGCCAGCAGTGAGAGGGCAGGGGGATCTGACGAGCAGTACTTC
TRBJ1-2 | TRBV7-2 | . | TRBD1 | CASSLSTTGDGYTF | TGTGCCAGCAGCTTATCAACAACAGGGGACGGCTACACCTTC
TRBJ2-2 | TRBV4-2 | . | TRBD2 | CASSQGSSGDTGELFF | TGTGCCAGCAGCCAAGGCTCTAGCGGGGACACCGGGGAGCTGTTTTTT
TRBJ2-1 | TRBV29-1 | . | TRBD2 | CSVDGGRAFLYNEQFF | TGCAGCGTTGATGGCGGGAGGGCCTTTCTATACAATGAGCAGTTCTTC
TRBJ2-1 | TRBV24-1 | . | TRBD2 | CATSDQLAGEYNEQFF | TGTGCCACCAGTGATCAACTAGCGGGAGAGTACAATGAGCAGTTCTTC
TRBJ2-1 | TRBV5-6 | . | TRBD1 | CASSEPGQDYYNEQFF | TGTGCCAGCAGCGAACCGGGACAGGATTATTACAATGAGCAGTTCTTC
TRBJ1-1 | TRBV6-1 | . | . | CASSERGGGTEAFF | TGTGCCAGCAGTGAGCGGGGCGGAGGCACTGAAGCTTTCTTT
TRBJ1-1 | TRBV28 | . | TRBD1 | CASSPSGQGVTEAFF | TGTGCCAGCAGCCCCTCCGGACAGGGAGTCACTGAAGCTTTCTTT
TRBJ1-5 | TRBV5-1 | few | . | CASSLEGSQPQHF | TGCGCCAGCAGCTTGGAAGGGAGCCAGCCCCAGCATTTT
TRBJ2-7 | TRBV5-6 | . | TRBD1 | CASSLPGTGTYEQYF | TGTGCCAGCAGCTTGCCAGGGACAGGGACCTACGAGCAGTACTTC
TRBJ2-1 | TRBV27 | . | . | CASSPPASVAYNEQFF | TGTGCCAGCAGTCCACCAGCTAGCGTAGCCTACAATGAGCAGTTCTTC
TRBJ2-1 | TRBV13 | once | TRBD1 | CASSPGTARSYNEQFF | TGTGCCAGCAGCCCCGGGACAGCCCGCTCCTACAATGAGCAGTTCTTC
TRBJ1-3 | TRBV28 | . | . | CASSENGGNTIYF | TGTGCCAGCAGTGAGAACGGTGGAAACACCATATATTTT
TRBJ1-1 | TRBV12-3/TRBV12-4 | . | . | CASSLRDSGLAFF | TGTGCCAGCAGTTTAAGGGACTCCGGGTTAGCTTTCTTT
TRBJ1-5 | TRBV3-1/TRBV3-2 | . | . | CASSQDDRGFQHF | TGTGCCAGCAGCCAGGATGATCGGGGATTCCAGCATTTT